The present entry profiles one TCR beta chain with its context. The antigen remains undetermined. The CDR3 spans 13 residues. Germline V gene data show CDR1 as SGHAT and CDR2 as FQNNGV. Trimming pared 0 bases from V and 12 bases from J, leaving 12 bases between. The data belong to a study of human T cells and chemical hapten exposure. At the level of the study: Patch tests put 0.01% DPC on the upper back, and the results were checked at 6 days. Overall study findings and caveats: As the donors had alopecia, their immune response may differ from healthy people's.

Individual cDNA molecules (in the library) carried attached unique molecular identifiers. In TCRdb, the RACE reads were re-called with MiXCR into one record per CDR3 protein. Here the sample spans under 200,000 distinct CDR3 sequences, roughly 15% being singletons. Described time point: patch test 1, 2 weeks after DPC sensitization. The treatment denotes: therapeutic diphenylcyclopropenone sensitization with weekly scalp DPC. This clonotype was sampled from a woman aged 25 to 39 with alopecia areata. Some clones in this sample may be carry-over from other donors' samples. The V gene is TRBV11-2, the J gene TRBJ2-1, with a weak D call TRBD2 (6 bases). The sequenced sample was whole blood, obtained in connection with sensitization to the hapten diphenylcyclopropenone (DPC). CDR3 coding DNA: TGTGCCAGCAGCTTAGATTTCCTGCGGGGGCAGTTCTTC. Protein sequence: CASSLDFLRGQFF. The full variable domain, rest sourced from reference TRBV11-2 and TRBJ2-1, is EAGVAQSPRYKIIEKRQSVAFWCNPISGHATLYWYQQILGQGPKLLIQFQNNGVVDDSQLPKDRFSAERLKGVDSTLKIQPAKLEDSAVYLCASSLDFLRGQFFGPGTRLTVL.